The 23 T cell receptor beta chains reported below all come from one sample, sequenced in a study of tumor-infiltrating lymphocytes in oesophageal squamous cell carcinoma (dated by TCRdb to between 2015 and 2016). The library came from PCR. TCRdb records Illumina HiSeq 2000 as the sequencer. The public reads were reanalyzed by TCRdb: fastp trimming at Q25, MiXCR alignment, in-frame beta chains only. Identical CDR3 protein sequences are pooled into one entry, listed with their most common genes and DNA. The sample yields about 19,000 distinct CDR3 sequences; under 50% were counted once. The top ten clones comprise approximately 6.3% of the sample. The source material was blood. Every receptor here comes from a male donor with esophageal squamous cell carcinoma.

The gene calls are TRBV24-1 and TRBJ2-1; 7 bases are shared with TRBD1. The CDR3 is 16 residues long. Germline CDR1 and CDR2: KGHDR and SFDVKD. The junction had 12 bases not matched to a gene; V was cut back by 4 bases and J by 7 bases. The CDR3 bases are TGTGCCACCAGTGACCCGTCCGGGACAGCTCGAAATGAGCAGTTCTTC. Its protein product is CATSDPSGTARNEQFF.

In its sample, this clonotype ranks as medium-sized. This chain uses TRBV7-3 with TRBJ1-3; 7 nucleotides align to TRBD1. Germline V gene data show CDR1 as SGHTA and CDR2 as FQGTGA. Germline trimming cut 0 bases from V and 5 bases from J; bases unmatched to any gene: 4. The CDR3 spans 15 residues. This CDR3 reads CASSLTGTERNTIYF. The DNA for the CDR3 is TGTGCCAGCAGCTTAACCGGGACAGAAAGAAACACCATATATTTT.

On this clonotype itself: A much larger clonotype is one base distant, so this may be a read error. The CDR3 loop reads CASSVAGPTYNEQFF. In nucleotides, the CDR3 is TGTGCCAGTAGTGTGGCGGGGCCTACCTACAATGAGCAGTTCTTC. This chain uses TRBV19 with TRBJ2-1; possibly TRBD2 for D (6 bases). The V gene lost 5 bases and the J gene lost 2 bases, with 13 bases spanning the gap. The germline V gene has CDR1 LNHDA and CDR2 SQIVND (reference sequence). This CDR3 is built from 15 residues.

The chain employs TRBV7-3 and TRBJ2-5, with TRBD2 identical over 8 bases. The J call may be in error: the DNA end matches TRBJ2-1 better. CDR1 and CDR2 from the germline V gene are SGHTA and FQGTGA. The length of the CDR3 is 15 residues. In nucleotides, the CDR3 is TGTGCCAGCAGCCCCTTAGCGGGGTCCTACAATGAGCAGTTCTTC. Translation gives CASSPLAGSYNEQFF.

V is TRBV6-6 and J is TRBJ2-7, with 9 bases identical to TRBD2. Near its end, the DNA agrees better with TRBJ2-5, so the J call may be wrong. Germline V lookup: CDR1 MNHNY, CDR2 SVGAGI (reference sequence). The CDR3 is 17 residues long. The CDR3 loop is CASSYSCSGRIGETQYF. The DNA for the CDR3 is TGTGCCAGCAGTTACTCGTGCAGCGGGAGGATTGGAGAGACCCAGTACTTC.

In nucleotides, the CDR3 is TGTGCCAGCAGCTTAGTCACAGGGAGAGAGACCCAGTACTTC. Amino acid sequence: CASSLVTGRETQYF. The chain links TRBV7-2 to TRBJ2-5; D is possibly TRBD1 (6 bases). Germline V gene data show CDR1 as SGHTA and CDR2 as FQGNSA. Trimming left V 1 base short and J 4 bases short, with 10 bases between. This CDR3 is 14 amino acids long. The full variable domain, rest sourced from reference TRBV7-2 and TRBJ2-5, is GAGVSQSPSNKVTEKGKDVELRCDPISGHTALYWYRQSLGQGLEFLIYFQGNSAPDKSGLPSDRFSAERTGGSVSTLTIQRTQQEDSAVYLCASSLVTGRETQYFGPGTRLLVL.

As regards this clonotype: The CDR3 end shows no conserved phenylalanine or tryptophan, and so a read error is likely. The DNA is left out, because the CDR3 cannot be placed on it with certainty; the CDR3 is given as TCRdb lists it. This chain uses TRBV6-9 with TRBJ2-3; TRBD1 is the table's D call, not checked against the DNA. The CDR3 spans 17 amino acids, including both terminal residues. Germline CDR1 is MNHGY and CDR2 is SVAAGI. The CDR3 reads CASSFETGWGETQYFGP.

CDR3 in amino acids: CASSLGVFGYEQYF. CDR3 nucleotide sequence: TGTGCCAGCAGCTTAGGAGTGTTTGGGTACGAGCAGTACTTC. The rearrangement uses TRBV7-8 and TRBJ2-7, with D uncertain. There are 14 residues in the CDR3. V lost 1 base to trimming and J lost 4 bases, with 11 bases between them. CDR1 and CDR2 from the germline V gene are SGHVS and FQNEAQ.

CDR3 in DNA: TGTGCCAGCAGTACACCCGGGACAGGGGCTAGGGAGCAGTACTTC. This sequence encodes CASSTPGTGAREQYF. This chain links TRBV12-3 or TRBV12-4 with TRBJ2-4; the match to TRBD1 covers 10 bases. V gave up 5 bases and J gave up 13 bases; unmatched junction bases: 14. CDR3 length: 15 residues.

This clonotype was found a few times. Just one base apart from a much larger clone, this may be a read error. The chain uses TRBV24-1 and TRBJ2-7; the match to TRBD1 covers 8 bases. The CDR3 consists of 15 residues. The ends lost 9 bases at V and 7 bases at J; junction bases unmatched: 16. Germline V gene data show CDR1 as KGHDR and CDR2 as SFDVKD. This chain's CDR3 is CATGQGVTKFNEQYF. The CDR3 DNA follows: TGTGCCACCGGACAGGGAGTAACGAAGTTCAATGAGCAGTACTTC.

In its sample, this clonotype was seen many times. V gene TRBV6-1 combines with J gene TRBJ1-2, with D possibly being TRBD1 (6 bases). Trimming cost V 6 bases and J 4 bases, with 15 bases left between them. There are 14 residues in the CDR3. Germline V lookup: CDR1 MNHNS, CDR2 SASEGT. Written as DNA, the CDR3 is TGTGCCAGCAGCCAACCGGGGGCCTCCTATGGCTACACCTTC. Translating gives CASSQPGASYGYTF.

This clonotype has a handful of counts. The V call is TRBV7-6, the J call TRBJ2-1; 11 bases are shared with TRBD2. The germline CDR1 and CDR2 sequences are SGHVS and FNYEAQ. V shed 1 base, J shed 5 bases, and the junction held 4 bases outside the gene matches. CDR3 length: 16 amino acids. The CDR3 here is CASSLDLAGGHNEQFF. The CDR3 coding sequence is TGTGCCAGCAGCTTAGATCTAGCGGGAGGCCACAATGAGCAGTTCTTC.

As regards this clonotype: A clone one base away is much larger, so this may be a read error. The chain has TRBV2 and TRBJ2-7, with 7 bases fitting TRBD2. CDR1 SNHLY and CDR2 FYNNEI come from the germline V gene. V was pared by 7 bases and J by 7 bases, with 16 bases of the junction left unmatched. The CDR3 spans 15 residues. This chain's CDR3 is CASKTSSGGYNEQYF. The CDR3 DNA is TGTGCCAGCAAAACCTCTAGCGGAGGCTACAATGAGCAGTACTTC.

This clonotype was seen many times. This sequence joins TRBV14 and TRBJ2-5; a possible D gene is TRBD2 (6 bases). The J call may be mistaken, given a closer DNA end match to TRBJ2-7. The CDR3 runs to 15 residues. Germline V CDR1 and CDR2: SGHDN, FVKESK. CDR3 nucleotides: TGTGCCAGCAGCCATGGGACTTCTACCTACTACGAGCAGTACTTC. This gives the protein CASSHGTSTYYEQYF.

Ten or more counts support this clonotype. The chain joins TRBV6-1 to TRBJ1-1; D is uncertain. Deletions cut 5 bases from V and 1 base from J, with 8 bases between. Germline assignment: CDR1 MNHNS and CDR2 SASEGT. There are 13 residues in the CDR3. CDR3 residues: CASSNQENTEAFF. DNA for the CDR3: TGTGCCAGCAGTAATCAAGAGAACACTGAAGCTTTCTTT.

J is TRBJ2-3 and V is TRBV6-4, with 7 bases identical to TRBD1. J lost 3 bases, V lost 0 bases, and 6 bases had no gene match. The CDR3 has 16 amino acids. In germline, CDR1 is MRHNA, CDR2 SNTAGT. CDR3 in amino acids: CASSDSRGPGTDTQYF. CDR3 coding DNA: TGTGCCAGCAGTGACTCGAGGGGGCCCGGGACAGATACGCAGTATTTT.

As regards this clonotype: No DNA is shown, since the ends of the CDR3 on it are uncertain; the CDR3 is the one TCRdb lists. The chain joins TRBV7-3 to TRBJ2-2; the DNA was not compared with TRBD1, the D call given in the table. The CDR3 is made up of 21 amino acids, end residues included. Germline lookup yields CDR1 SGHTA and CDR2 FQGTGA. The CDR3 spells CASSRGQGSYEQYFGAGELFF.

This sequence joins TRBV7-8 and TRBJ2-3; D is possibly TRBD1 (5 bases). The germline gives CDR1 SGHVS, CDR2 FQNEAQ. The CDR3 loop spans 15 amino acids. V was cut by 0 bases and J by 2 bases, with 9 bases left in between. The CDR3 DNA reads TGTGCCAGCAGCTTAGCAGGGGCTGTCACAGATACGCAGTATTTT. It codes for CASSLAGAVTDTQYF.

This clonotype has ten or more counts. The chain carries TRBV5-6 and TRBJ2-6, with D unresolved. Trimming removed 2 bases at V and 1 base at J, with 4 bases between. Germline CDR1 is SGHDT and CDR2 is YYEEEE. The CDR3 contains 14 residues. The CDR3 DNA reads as TGTGCCAGCAGCTTTGGTTCTGGGGCCAACGTCCTGACTTTC. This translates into CASSFGSGANVLTF.

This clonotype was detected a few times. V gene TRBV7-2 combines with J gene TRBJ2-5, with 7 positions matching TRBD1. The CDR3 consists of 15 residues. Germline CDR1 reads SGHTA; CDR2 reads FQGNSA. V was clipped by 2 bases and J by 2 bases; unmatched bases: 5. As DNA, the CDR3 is TGTGCCAGCAGCTTATCCCGACAGGGACAAGAGACCCAGTACTTC. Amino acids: CASSLSRQGQETQYF.

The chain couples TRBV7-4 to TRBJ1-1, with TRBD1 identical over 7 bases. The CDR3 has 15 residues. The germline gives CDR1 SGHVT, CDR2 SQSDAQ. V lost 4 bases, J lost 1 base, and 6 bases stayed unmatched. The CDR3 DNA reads TGTGCCAGCAGCTCTGGGGACAGTGCGAACACTGAAGCTTTCTTT. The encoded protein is CASSSGDSANTEAFF.

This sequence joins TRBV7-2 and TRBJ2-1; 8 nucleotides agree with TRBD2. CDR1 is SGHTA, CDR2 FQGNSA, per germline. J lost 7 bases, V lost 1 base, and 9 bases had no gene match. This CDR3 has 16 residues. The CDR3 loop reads CASSLGLAGEQNEQFF. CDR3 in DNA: TGTGCCAGCAGCTTAGGTCTAGCGGGCGAACAGAATGAGCAGTTCTTC. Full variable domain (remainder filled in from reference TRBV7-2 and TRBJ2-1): GAGVSQSPSNKVTEKGKDVELRCDPISGHTALYWYRQSLGQGLEFLIYFQGNSAPDKSGLPSDRFSAERTGGSVSTLTIQRTQQEDSAVYLCASSLGLAGEQNEQFFGPGTRLTVL.

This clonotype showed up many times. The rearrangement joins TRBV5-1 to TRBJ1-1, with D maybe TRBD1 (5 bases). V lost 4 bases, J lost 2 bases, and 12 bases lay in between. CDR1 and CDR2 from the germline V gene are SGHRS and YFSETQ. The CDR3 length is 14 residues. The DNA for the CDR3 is TGCGCCAGCAGCCGGACAATTCAAAACACTGAAGCTTTCTTT. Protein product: CASSRTIQNTEAFF.